What follows describes a single T cell receptor (beta chain). Its target is unknown. This CDR3 has 13 amino acids. V lost 4 bases to trimming and J lost 3 bases, with 10 bases between them. Per the germline V gene, CDR1 is SGHRS and CDR2 is YFSETQ. No cell sorting was done before RNA was extracted from the tissue. The sample is drawn from a study of tumor and adjacent non-tumor tissue in lung cancer. Study information: Patients were aged about 30 to 76, about ten men and about 5 women, stage I to III.

A modified ARM-PCR protocol with three rounds of nested PCR amplified TCRbeta. TCRdb re-derived calls from the multiplex PCR reads in MiXCR, one entry per CDR3 protein. The repertoire holds about 68,000 distinct CDR3 sequences, almost 60% seen once, with 20% in the top ten. Study-wide points: TCR diversity was significantly greater in tumor than normal lung tissue. In normal lung, the top 100 clones were significantly more dominant than in tumor.

The sequencing sample was made of lung tumor tissue. This clonotype was sampled from a man in his fifties with non-small cell lung cancer. The chain recombines TRBV5-1 with TRBJ1-2; the D gene is possibly TRBD1 (6 bases). CDR3 residues: CASSVDSDYGYTF. The CDR3 coding sequence is TGCGCCAGCAGCGTGGACAGTGACTATGGCTACACCTTC.